Sequencing of this T cell receptor beta chain was carried out in a study of T cell responses to AZD1222 COVID-19 vaccine. Study-wide results and caveats: CD4 TCRs covered the whole spike, strongest at regions 160-218 and 743-854. Only a handful of AZD1222 recipients, several in all, had baseline seropositivity.

This clone was recorded only once. Its specificity is unknown. Produced via immunoSEQ multiplex PCR; TCRdb's table is partial and in-frame only. The table lists about 180,000 clones, around 90% of them singletons. Second-dose intervals near 4 or 12 weeks were combined. CDR1 and CDR2 from the germline V gene are MDHEN and SYDVKM. Deletions cut 6 bases from V and 1 base from J, with 13 bases between. The CDR3 runs to 16 residues. This chain links TRBV28 with TRBJ1-6; a weak D match, TRBD1 (6 bases). This receptor was taken from an adult who received the AZD1222 COVID-19 vaccine. The sequencing here drew on peripheral blood, taken 28 days after the second AZD1222 dose. The CDR3 loop is CASRDRGRSYNSPLHF. The CDR3 DNA is TGTGCCAGCAGGGATAGGGGGAGGTCCTATAATTCACCCCTCCACTTT.